This entry lists 7 T cell receptor beta chains sequenced from one sample in a study of cytomegalovirus exposure and HLA in healthy donors. 60 Vbeta and 13 Jbeta primers were used in PCR. Here immunoSEQ multiplex PCR was the method, and the copy in TCRdb shows in-frame clones only, minus some. The repertoire consists of more than 95,000 clones, with around two thirds occurring once and the leading ten covering about 4.4%. Sequenced material: PBMCs. All receptors come from a man in his fifties or sixties in good health and CMV-seropositive.

This chain links TRBV7-3 with TRBJ2-1; D is unclear. The CDR3 runs to 12 residues. Trimming pared 1 base from V and 8 bases from J, leaving 6 bases between. From germline, CDR1 is SGHTA and CDR2 FQGTGA. CDR3 loop: CASSLSGYEQFF. CDR3 nucleotide sequence: TGTGCCAGCAGCTTAAGTGGCTATGAGCAGTTCTTC.

The gene calls are TRBV2 and TRBJ1-6, with unresolved D. The CDR3 spans 18 residues. Trimming stripped 6 bases from V and 8 bases from J, with 26 bases between. Germline loops: CDR1 SNHLY, CDR2 FYNNEI. The CDR3 loop is CASRDLPREIGRDSPLHF. Here the CDR3 DNA reads TGTGCCAGCAGAGACCTACCAAGGGAAATTGGGCGGGATTCACCCCTCCACTTT.

This clone has more than one count but fewer than ten. Here the CDR3 DNA reads TGTGCCAGCAGCCAAGATCCAGGGACTGGGAAGCTGTTTTTT. Translated, it gives CASSQDPGTGKLFF. The chain links TRBV4-2 to TRBJ2-2; possible D gene TRBD2, 6 bases. The CDR3 is made up of 14 amino acids. V was trimmed by 0 bases and J by 12 bases, leaving 14 bases between them. The germline V gene has CDR1 LGHNA and CDR2 YNFKEQ.

This clone was observed a few times. The V call is TRBV19, the J call TRBJ1-4; perhaps TRBD1 as D (5 bases). The CDR3 has 16 amino acids. In germline, CDR1 is LNHDA, CDR2 SQIVND (reference sequence). Trimming took 7 bases from V and 7 from J, leaving 22 bases between them. The CDR3 nucleotides are TGTGCCAGTACCCCCTCATGGGGCCGCGCTGGTGAAAAACTGTTTTTT. It yields the protein CASTPSWGRAGEKLFF. Together with reference TRBV19 and TRBJ1-4, the CDR3 gives the full variable domain: DGGITQSPKYLFRKEGQNVTLSCEQNLNHDAMYWYRQDPGQGLRLIYYSQIVNDFQKGDIAEGYSVSREKKESFPLTVTSAQKNPTAFYLCASTPSWGRAGEKLFFGSGTQLSVL.

V usage is TRBV5-1 and J usage is TRBJ2-1, with 8 bases aligning to TRBD2. The CDR3 has 16 residues. Germline-derived CDR1 and CDR2 are SGHRS and YFSETQ. J was trimmed by 2 bases and V by 0 bases; bases with no gene match: 4. The CDR3 reads CASSLAAGGAYNEQFF. DNA for the CDR3: TGCGCCAGCAGCTTGGCGGCCGGGGGGGCCTACAATGAGCAGTTCTTC.

This chain uses TRBV30 with TRBJ1-5; D is undetermined. Germline CDR1 and CDR2: GTSNPN and SVGIG (reference sequence). The CDR3 extends over 16 amino acids. Trimming cost V 2 bases and J 5 bases, with 19 bases left between them. The CDR3 region is CAWSTPGPQLDQPQHF. For the CDR3, the DNA is TGTGCCTGGAGTACTCCCGGCCCACAGCTCGATCAGCCCCAGCATTTT.

This clone occurred many times. The J gene is TRBJ2-7, the V gene TRBV6-1; the D gene is possibly TRBD1 (6 bases). The CDR3 covers 13 residues. Germline V gene data show CDR1 as MNHNS and CDR2 as SASEGT. The V and J ends lost 6 bases and 3 bases respectively, with 12 bases between them. In DNA form, the CDR3 reads TGTGCCAGCAGAACGTACAGGGACTACGAGCAGTACTTC. It translates to CASRTYRDYEQYF.